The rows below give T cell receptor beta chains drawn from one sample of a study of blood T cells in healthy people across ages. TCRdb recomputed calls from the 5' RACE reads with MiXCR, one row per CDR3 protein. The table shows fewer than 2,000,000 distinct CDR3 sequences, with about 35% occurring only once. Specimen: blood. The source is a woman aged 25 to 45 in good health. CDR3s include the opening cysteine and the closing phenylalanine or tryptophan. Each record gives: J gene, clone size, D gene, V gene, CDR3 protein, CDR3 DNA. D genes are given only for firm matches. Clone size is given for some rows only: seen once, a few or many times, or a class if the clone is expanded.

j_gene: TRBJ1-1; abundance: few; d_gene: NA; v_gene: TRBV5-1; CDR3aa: CASTNRVENTEAFF; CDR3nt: TGCGCCAGCACTAACAGGGTGGAGAACACTGAAGCTTTCTTT
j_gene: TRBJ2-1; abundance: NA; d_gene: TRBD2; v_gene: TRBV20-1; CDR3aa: CSAGVLTSGPYNEQFF; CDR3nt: TGCAGTGCTGGGGTCCTCACTAGCGGGCCCTACAATGAGCAGTTCTTC
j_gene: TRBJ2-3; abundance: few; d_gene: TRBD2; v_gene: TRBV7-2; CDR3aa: CASSPTSGRARDTQYF; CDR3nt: TGTGCCAGCAGCCCAACTAGCGGGAGGGCCAGGGATACGCAGTATTTT
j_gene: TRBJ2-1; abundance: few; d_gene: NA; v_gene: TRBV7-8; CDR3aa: CASSSIGGEYNEQFF; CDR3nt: TGTGCCAGCAGCTCGATTGGAGGGGAGTACAATGAGCAGTTCTTC
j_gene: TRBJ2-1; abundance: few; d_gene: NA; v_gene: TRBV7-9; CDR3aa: CASSGRQAAYNEQFF; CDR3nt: TGTGCCAGCAGCGGACGGCAAGCGGCCTACAATGAGCAGTTCTTC
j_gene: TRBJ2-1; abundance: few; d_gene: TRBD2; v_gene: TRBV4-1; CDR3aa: CASSQGGLAGVGEQFF; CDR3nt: TGCGCCAGCAGCCAGGGGGGACTAGCGGGAGTTGGTGAGCAGTTCTTC
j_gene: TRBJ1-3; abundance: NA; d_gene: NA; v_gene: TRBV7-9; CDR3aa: CASSYRGGPGNTIYF; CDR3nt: TGTGCCAGCAGCTACCGGGGGGGGCCTGGAAACACCATATATTTT
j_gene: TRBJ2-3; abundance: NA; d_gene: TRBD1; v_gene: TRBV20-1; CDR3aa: CSALRTGVLYTQYF; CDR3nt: TGCAGTGCCCTTAGGACAGGCGTTCTTTATACGCAGTATTTT
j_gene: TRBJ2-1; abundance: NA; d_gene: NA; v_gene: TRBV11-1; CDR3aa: CASSLKPGGINRGLLKNEQFF; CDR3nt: TGTGCCAGCAGCTTAAAGCCTGGTGGGATCAACAGGGGACTTCTCAAGAATGAGCAGTTCTTC
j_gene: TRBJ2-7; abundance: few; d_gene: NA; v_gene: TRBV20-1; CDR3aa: CSASGHSPYEQYF; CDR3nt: TGCAGTGCTAGTGGGCACTCCCCCTACGAGCAGTACTTC
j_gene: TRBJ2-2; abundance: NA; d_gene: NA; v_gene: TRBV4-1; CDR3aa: CASSRRRGAGELFF; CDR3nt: TGCGCCAGCAGCCGACGCAGGGGGGCCGGGGAGCTGTTTTTT
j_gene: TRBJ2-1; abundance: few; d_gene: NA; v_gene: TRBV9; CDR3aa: CASSVVSEGDEQFF; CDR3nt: TGTGCCAGCAGCGTAGTATCGGAGGGGGATGAGCAGTTCTTC
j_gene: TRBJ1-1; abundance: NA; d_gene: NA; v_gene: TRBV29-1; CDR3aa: CSVGTEYTKAFF; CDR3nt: TGCAGCGTTGGCACAGAGTACACTAAAGCTTTCTTT
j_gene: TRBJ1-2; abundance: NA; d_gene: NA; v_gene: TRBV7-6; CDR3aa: CASSPPGRDEYGYTF; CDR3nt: TGTGCCAGCAGCCCGCCGGGACGGGACGAGTATGGCTACACCTTC
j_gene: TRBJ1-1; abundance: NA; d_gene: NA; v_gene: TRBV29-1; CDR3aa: CSVTPGSMNTEAFF; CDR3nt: TGCAGCGTCACCCCGGGGTCCATGAACACTGAAGCTTTCTTT
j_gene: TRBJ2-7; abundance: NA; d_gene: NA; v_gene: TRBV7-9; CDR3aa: CASSFIPHEQYF; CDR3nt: TGTGCCAGCAGCTTTATTCCCCACGAGCAGTACTTC
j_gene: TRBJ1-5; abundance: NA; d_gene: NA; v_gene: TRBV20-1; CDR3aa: CSARGNLGGDQPQHF; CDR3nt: TGCAGTGCTAGAGGAAACCTAGGGGGGGATCAGCCCCAGCATTTT
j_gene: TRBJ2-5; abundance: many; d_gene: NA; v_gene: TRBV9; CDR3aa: CASSVGGETQYF; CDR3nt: TGTGCCAGCAGCGTCGGAGGAGAGACCCAGTACTTC
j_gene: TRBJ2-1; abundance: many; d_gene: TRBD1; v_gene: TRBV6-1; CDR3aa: CASRAGTGAYNEQFF; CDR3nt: TGTGCCAGCAGAGCCGGGACAGGAGCCTACAATGAGCAGTTCTTC
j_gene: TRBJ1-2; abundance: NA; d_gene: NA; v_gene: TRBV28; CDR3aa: CASSVRRDGYTF; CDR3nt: TGTGCCAGCAGTGTGAGGAGAGATGGCTACACCTTC
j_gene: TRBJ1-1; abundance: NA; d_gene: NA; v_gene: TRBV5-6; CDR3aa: CASSRTDYEAFF; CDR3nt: TGTGCCAGCAGCCGGACAGATTATGAAGCTTTCTTT
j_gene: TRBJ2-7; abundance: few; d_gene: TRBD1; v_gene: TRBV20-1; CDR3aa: CSARSRQGYHEQYF; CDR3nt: TGCAGTGCTAGAAGTCGACAGGGGTATCACGAGCAGTACTTC